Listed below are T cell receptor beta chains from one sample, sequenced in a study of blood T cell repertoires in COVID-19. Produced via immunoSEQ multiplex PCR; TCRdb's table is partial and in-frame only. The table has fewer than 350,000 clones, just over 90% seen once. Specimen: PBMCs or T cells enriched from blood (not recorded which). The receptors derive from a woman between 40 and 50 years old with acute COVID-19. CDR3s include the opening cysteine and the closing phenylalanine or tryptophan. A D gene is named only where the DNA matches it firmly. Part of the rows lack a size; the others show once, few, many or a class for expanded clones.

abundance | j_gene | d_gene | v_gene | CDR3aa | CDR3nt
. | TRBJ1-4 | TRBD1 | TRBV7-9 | CASSQGQAAAQANEKLFF | TGTGCCAGCAGCCAGGGACAGGCAGCTGCTCAGGCTAATGAAAAACTGTTTTTT
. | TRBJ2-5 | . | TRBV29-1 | CSVVRGETQYF | TGCAGCGTTGTCAGGGGAGAGACCCAGTACTTC
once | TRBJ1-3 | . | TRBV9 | CASSVATTVSGNTIYF | TGTGCCAGCAGCGTAGCTACAACAGTTTCTGGAAACACCATATATTTT
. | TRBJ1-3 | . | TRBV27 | CASSSSPLGGTIYF | TGTGCCAGCAGTTCCTCCCCCCTTGGCGGCACCATATATTTT
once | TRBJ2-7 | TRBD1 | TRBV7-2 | CASSYGTASYEQYF | TGTGCCAGCAGCTATGGGACAGCTTCCTACGAGCAGTACTTC
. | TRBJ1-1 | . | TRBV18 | CASSTGRGTTEAFF | TGTGCCAGCTCAACAGGACGGGGGACCACTGAAGCTTTCTTT
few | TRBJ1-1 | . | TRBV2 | CASMVLRGSTEAFF | TGTGCCAGCATGGTTCTTAGGGGGAGCACTGAAGCTTTCTTT
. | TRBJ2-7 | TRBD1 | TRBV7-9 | CASSSLPGQGDEQYF | TGTGCCAGCAGCTCGTTACCGGGACAGGGTGACGAGCAGTACTTC
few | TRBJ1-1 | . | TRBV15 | CATSRGRQAFEAFF | TGTGCCACCAGCAGAGGTAGACAGGCCTTTGAAGCTTTCTTT
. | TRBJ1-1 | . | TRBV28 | CASSSGRGWGRHGSEAFF | TGTGCCAGCAGTTCGGGCAGGGGTTGGGGGCGTCATGGGTCTGAAGCTTTCTTT
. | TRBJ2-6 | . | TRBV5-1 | CASSLWSGYGANVLTF | TGCGCCAGCAGCTTGTGGTCAGGGTATGGGGCCAACGTCCTGACTTTC
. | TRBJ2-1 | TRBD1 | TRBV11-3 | CASSPRTGYNEQFF | TGTGCCAGCAGCCCAAGGACAGGATACAATGAGCAGTTCTTC
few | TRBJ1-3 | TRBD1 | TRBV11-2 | CASSLAAGGGNTIYF | TGTGCCAGCAGCTTAGCGGCAGGGGGTGGAAACACCATATATTTT
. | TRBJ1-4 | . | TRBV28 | CASSFPGDEKLFF | TGTGCCAGCAGTTTTCCCGGGGATGAAAAACTGTTTTTT
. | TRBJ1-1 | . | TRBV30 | CAWSVRAGNTEAFF | TGTGCCTGGAGTGTGAGGGCTGGTAACACTGAAGCTTTCTTT
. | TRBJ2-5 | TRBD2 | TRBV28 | CASSLGPLTSGGQETQYF | TGTGCCAGCAGTTTAGGTCCCCTGACTAGCGGGGGGCAAGAGACCCAGTACTTC
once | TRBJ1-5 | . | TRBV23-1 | CASASVRDQPQHF | TGCGCCAGCGCCTCAGTCCGGGATCAGCCCCAGCATTTT